One TCR beta chain is described in this entry. The data stem from a study of blood T cell repertoires in COVID-19. Cohort assignment relied on participant-reported clinical history. Source study methods: Reference gene primers were amplified, and this amplification served to estimate nucleated cell counts. Profiled with immunoSEQ multiplex PCR; TCRdb holds only in-frame clones, not every one. V and J calls and clone size are as listed in that table; D and trimming were resolved from the DNA. The table lists roughly 160,000 clones, about 88% of them singletons. Trimming pared 5 bases from V and 4 bases from J, leaving 17 bases between. The germline V gene encodes CDR1 LNHDA and CDR2 SQIVND (reference sequence). The CDR3 has 15 residues.

Source material: PBMCs or T cells enriched from blood (not recorded which). The sequence came from a woman in her 50s who had recovered from COVID-19. The chain carries TRBV19 and TRBJ1-2; maybe TRBD1 (5 bases). The CDR3: CASSPRGTHFYGYTF. The CDR3 DNA reads as TGTGCCAGTAGTCCGCGGGGGACCCACTTCTATGGCTACACCTTC.